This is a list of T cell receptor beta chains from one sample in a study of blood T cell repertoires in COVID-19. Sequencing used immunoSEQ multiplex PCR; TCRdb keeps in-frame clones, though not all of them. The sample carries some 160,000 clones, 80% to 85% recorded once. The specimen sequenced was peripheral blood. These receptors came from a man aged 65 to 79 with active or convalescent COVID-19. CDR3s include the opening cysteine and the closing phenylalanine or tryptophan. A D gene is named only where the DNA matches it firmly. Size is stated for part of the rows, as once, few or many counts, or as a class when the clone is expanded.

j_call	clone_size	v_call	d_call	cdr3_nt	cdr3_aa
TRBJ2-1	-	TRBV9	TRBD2	TGTGCCAGCAGCGGTACCGGGACTAGCGGGAGCATTGAGCAGTTCTTC	CASSGTGTSGSIEQFF
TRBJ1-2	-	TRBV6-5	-	TGTGCCAGCAGAGATCCGGACAGAATTAACTATGGCTACACCTTC	CASRDPDRINYGYTF
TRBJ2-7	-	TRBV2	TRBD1	TGTGCCAGCAGTGAAGGCGGGACAGGCTACTACGAGCAGTACTTC	CASSEGGTGYYEQYF
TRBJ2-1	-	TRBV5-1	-	TGCGCCAGCAGGCCTACTACGAGCTCCTACAATGAGCAGTTCTTC	CASRPTTSSYNEQFF
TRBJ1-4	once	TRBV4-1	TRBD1	TGCGCCAGCAGCCAGGATGACAGGGGGCGCGAAAAACTGTTTTTT	CASSQDDRGREKLFF
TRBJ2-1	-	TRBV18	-	TGTGCCAGCTCACCCAACATTGAACAGGGCTCCAATGAGCAGTTCTTC	CASSPNIEQGSNEQFF
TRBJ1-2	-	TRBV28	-	TGTGCCAGCAGTCCCCCCGCGCGGGGGGGCTACACCTTC	CASSPPARGGYTF
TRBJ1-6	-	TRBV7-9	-	TGTGCCAGCAGCTCTAGAGGGGGGGGCCCGATCGGGAATTCACCCCTCCACTTT	CASSSRGGGPIGNSPLHF
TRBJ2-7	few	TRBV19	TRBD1	TGTGCCAGTAGGCCTGGTGGACAGGGGGCCTACGAGCAGTACTTC	CASRPGGQGAYEQYF
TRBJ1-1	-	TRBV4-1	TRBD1	TGCGCCAGCAGCCCGGGTCCGGGACAGGGTGAAACTGAAGCTTTCTTT	CASSPGPGQGETEAFF
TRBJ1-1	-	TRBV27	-	TGTGCCAGCAGTTTTAAGGGGAAGAACACTGAAGCTTTCTTT	CASSFKGKNTEAFF
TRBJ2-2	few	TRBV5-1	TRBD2	TGCGCCAGCAGCTGGACTAGCGGGGGTGGGAACACCGGGGAGCTGTTTTTT	CASSWTSGGGNTGELFF
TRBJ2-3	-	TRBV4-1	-	TGCGCCAGCAGCCAATGGGAGACCGCAGATACGCAGTATTTT	CASSQWETADTQYF
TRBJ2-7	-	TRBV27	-	TGTGCCCCCAACAGGGCCTACGAGCAGTACTTC	CAPNRAYEQYF
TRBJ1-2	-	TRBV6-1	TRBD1	TGTGCCAGCAGTGAGGTGGTACAGGGGAACTATGGCTACACCTTC	CASSEVVQGNYGYTF
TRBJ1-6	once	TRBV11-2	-	TGTGCCAGCAGCTTCGGTAGAAATAATTCACCCCTCCACTTT	CASSFGRNNSPLHF
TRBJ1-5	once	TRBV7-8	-	TGTGCCAGCAGCTCGGACACTCCGGGCAATCAGCCCCAGCATTTT	CASSSDTPGNQPQHF
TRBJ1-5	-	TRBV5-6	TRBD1	TGTGCCAGCAGCCTCCAGGGGGCTAATCAGCCCCAGCATTTT	CASSLQGANQPQHF
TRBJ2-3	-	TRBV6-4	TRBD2	TGTGCCAGCAGTGAAGTAGCGGGGTGGGGAGGCACAGATACGCAGTATTTT	CASSEVAGWGGTDTQYF
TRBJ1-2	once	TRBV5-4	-	TGTGCCAGCAGCTTCCGGGCCGGGGGAAACTATGGCTACACCTTC	CASSFRAGGNYGYTF
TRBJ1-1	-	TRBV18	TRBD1	TGTGCCAGCTCACTCGGGACAGAGAACACTGAAGCTTTCTTT	CASSLGTENTEAFF
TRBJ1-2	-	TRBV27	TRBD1	TGTGCCAGCAGTTTATCGACAGGGGGTTACTATGGCTACACCTTC	CASSLSTGGYYGYTF
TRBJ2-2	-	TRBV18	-	TGTGCCAGCTCACCTCTCGCGGCTAAGAACACCGGGGAGCTGTTTTTT	CASSPLAAKNTGELFF
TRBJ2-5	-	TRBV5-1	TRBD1	TGCGCCAGCAGCATAACAGGGGGAGAGACCCAGTACTTC	CASSITGGETQYF
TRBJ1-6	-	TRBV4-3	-	TGCGCCAGCAGCCAAGATTGGGGCCTTGGCTCACCCCTCCACTTT	CASSQDWGLGSPLHF
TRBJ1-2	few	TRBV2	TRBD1	TGTGCCAGCAGGGGACAGCTAGCTAACTATGGCTACACCTTC	CASRGQLANYGYTF
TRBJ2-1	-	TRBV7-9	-	TGTGCCAGCAGCTTAGCGCAGGGGGGAAGGGACAATGAGCAGTTCTTC	CASSLAQGGRDNEQFF
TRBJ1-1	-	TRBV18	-	TGTGCCAGCTCACCACGTCCCATTGGGGGGGCTGTTTTGAACACTGAAGCTTTCTTT	CASSPRPIGGAVLNTEAFF
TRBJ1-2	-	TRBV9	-	TGTGCCAGCAGCGTAGGGCAGGGAAACTATGGCTACACCTTC	CASSVGQGNYGYTF
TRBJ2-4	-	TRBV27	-	TGTGCCAGCACTAATACCAAAAACATTCAGTACTTC	CASTNTKNIQYF
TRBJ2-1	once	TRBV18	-	TGTGCCAGCTCACCAAGCGCCGGCTACAATGAGCAGTTCTTC	CASSPSAGYNEQFF
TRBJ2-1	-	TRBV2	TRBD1	TGTGCCAGCAGTGGGGGGACAGACAATTACAATGAGCAGTTCTTC	CASSGGTDNYNEQFF
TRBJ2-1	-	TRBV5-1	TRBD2	TGCGCCAGCAGCTTGGCGCTAGCGGGGGAAAATGAGCAGTTCTTC	CASSLALAGENEQFF
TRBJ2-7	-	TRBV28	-	TGTGCCAGCAGTTCTCCCCCCAGGCCCCCCTACGAGCAGTACTTC	CASSSPPRPPYEQYF
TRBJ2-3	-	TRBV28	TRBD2	TGTGCCAGCAGCATACGGGCGGGAGTCCGCACAGATACGCAGTATTTT	CASSIRAGVRTDTQYF
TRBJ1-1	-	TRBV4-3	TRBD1	TGCGCCAGCAGCCAAGAAACCACCCCCGGACAGGGTGGGGCTTTCTTT	CASSQETTPGQGGAFF
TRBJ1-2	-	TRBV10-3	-	TGTGCCATCAGTGAGCCGCGGGTCACTCACACCTTC	CAISEPRVTHTF
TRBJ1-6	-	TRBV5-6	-	TGTGCCAGCAGCTTAGGCCCCAGGTCCGTAAATTCACCCCTCCACTTT	CASSLGPRSVNSPLHF
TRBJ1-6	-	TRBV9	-	TGTGCCAGCAGCGTATCCGAGTATTCACCCCTCCACTTT	CASSVSEYSPLHF
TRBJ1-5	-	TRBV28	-	TGTGCCAGCAAACCTCACACGGGTTCCGATCAGCCCCAGCATTTT	CASKPHTGSDQPQHF
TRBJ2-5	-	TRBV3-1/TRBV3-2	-	TGTGCCAGCAGCCAGCGGGAAATGAATTTGGCCCAGTACTTC	CASSQREMNLAQYF